This TCR beta chain was documented in a study of blood T cell repertoires in COVID-19. Data came from immunoSEQ multiplex PCR; TCRdb stores just in-frame clones and leaves some out. The table shows around 100,000 clones, with around 84% occurring only once. V gave up 0 bases and J gave up 3 bases, with 9 bases separating them. From germline, CDR1 is LGHNA and CDR2 YSLEER. The CDR3 sequence is 14 residues long. This clone was seen once. The chain couples TRBV4-3 to TRBJ2-7, with D possibly matching TRBD2 (6 bases). The material sequenced was peripheral blood. The sequence was obtained from a human donor in a cohort sampled during active COVID-19. The CDR3: CASSQDWGDYEQYF. CDR3 in DNA: TGCGCCAGCAGCCAAGATTGGGGGGACTACGAGCAGTACTTC.